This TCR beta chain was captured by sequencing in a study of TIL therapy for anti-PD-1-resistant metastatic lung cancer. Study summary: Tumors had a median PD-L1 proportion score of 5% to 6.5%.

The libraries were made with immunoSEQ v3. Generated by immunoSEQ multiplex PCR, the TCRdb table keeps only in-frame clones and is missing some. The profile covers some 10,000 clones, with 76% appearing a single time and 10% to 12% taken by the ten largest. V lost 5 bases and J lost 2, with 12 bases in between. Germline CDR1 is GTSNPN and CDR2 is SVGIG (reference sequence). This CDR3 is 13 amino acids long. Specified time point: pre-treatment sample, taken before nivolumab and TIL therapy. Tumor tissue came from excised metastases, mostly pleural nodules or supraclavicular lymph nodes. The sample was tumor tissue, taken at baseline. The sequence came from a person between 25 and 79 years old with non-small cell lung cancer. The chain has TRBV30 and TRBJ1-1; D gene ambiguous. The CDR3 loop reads CAWEVGVNTEAFF. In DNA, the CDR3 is TGTGCCTGGGAGGTCGGGGTCAACACTGAAGCTTTCTTT. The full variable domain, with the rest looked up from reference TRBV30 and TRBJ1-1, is SQTIHQWPATLVQPVGSPLSLECTVEGTSNPNLYWYRQAAGRGLQLLFYSVGIGQISSEVPQNLSASRPQDRQFILSSKKLLLSDSGFYLCAWEVGVNTEAFFGQGTRLTVV.